This passage covers 20 T cell receptor beta chains from one sample sequenced in a study of type 1 and type 2 diabetes patients. Amplification started from genomic DNA. The TCR beta CDR3 region was amplified using 30 forward and 13 reverse primers. One entry per CDR3 protein, called by TCRdb with MiXCR from the multiplex PCR reads. The sample consists of more than 250,000 distinct CDR3 sequences, around 47% of them appearing once. Sequenced input: peripheral blood mononuclear cells (PBMCs). These receptors originate from a man younger than 30 with type 2 diabetes.

This clonotype was recorded a few times. The V call is TRBV30, the J call TRBJ1-4, with D perhaps TRBD1 (5 bases). Per germline, CDR1 GTSNPN and CDR2 SVGIG (reference sequence). Trimming left V 8 bases short and J 6 bases short, with 16 bases between. This CDR3 contains 13 residues. As DNA, the CDR3 is TGTGCCGGAAATTTGGGACCTTATGAAAAACTGTTTTTT. Amino acids: CAGNLGPYEKLFF.

The genes are TRBV2 and TRBJ1-5; maybe TRBD1 (6 bases). The CDR3 has 15 residues. Between the trimmed V and J ends, which lost 3 bases and 3 bases, there was a span of 12 bases. Looked up from germline, CDR1 is SNHLY and CDR2 is FYNNEI. CDR3 nucleotides: TGTGCCAGCAGTGAGGCGGCAGGGGCCAATCAGCCCCAGCATTTT. It encodes CASSEAAGANQPQHF.

J is TRBJ2-7 and V is TRBV20-1; weak D call: TRBD2 (5 bases). Trimming removed 5 bases at V and 2 bases at J, with 16 bases between. CDR1 is DFQATT and CDR2 is SNEGSKA in the germline V gene (reference sequence). The CDR3 extends over 14 amino acids. CDR3 region: CSAPGEGSPYEQYF. Here the CDR3 DNA reads TGCAGTGCTCCCGGAGAGGGCAGTCCCTACGAGCAGTACTTC.

V is TRBV4-1 and J is TRBJ1-5; no clear D. The V end was cut by 3 bases, the J end by 1 base, with 10 bases between. The germline gives CDR1 MGHRA, CDR2 YSYEKL. CDR3 length: 15 residues. The CDR3 loop reads CASSQGRRSNQPQHF. The DNA of the CDR3 is TGCGCCAGCAGCCAGGGGAGACGGAGCAATCAGCCCCAGCATTTT.

This clonotype was recorded a few times. The chain has TRBV19 and TRBJ2-7, with 12 bases fitting TRBD2. The ends lost 5 bases at V and 7 bases at J; junction bases unmatched: 6. Germline CDR1 is LNHDA and CDR2 is SQIVND (reference sequence). The CDR3 runs 14 residues. This CDR3 reads CASSGLAGFTEQYF. The CDR3 bases are TGTGCCAGTAGTGGACTAGCGGGATTCACTGAGCAGTACTTC.

V and J are TRBV4-3 and TRBJ2-7, with TRBD1 identical over 8 bases. The better agreement between TRBJ2-1 and the DNA end casts doubt on the J call. This CDR3 comprises 14 residues. Germline V gene lookup returns CDR1 LGHNA and CDR2 YSLEER. CDR3 nucleotide sequence: TGCGCCAGCAGCCAAGGGGCAGGGGGCGGCGAGCAGTTCTTC. Encoded protein: CASSQGAGGGEQFF.

J is TRBJ1-5 and V is TRBV9; 10 bases map to TRBD1. V was pared by 5 bases and J by 8 bases, with 4 bases of the junction left unmatched. The CDR3 is 13 residues long. Germline CDR1 is SGDLS and CDR2 is YYNGEE. The DNA for the CDR3 is TGTGCCAGCAGGGGACAGGGGACGAAGCCCCAGCATTTT. Translation: CASRGQGTKPQHF. The variable domain in full, with the rest retrieved from reference TRBV9 and TRBJ1-5, is DSGVTQTPKHLITATGQRVTLRCSPRSGDLSVYWYQQSLDQGLQFLIQYYNGEERAKGNILERFSAQQFPDLHSELNLSSLELGDSALYFCASRGQGTKPQHFGDGTRLSIL.

A remark on this clonotype: Relative to the germline gene, one junction end is altered; a read error may explain this. The chain carries TRBV5-1 and TRBJ2-7; possible D gene TRBD1, 5 bases. Germline V gene sequence: CDR1 SGHRS, CDR2 YFSETQ. The CDR3 consists of 13 residues. The CDR3 coding sequence is TGTGCCATCAGCAGAATCCAGGGCTACGAGCAGCACTTC. Protein product: CAISRIQGYEQHF. The full variable domain, in which reference TRBV5-1 and TRBJ2-7 provide the parts outside the CDR3, is KAGVTQTPRYLIKTRGQQVTLSCSPISGHRSVSWYQQTPGQGLQFLFEYFSETQRNKGNFPGRFSGRQFSNSRSEMNVSTLELGDSALYLCAISRIQGYEQHFGPGTRLTVT.

As concerns this clonotype: One base away lies a much larger clone, so this may be a sequencing read error. V and J are TRBV2 and TRBJ1-2; 10 bases are a match to TRBD1. CDR3 length: 13 amino acids. The V gene's germline CDR1 is SNHLY and CDR2 FYNNEI. V shed 3 bases, J shed 8 bases, and the junction held 3 bases outside the gene matches. The CDR3 DNA is TGTGCCAGCAGTGAGGGACAGGGGTACGGCTACACCTTC. This translates into CASSEGQGYGYTF.

The chain links TRBV29-1 to TRBJ2-1, with 13 bases lining up with TRBD2. Germline V CDR1 and CDR2: SQVTM, ANQGSEA. This CDR3 region has 15 residues. Germline trimming cut 6 bases from V and 3 bases from J; bases unmatched to any gene: 5. The DNA of the CDR3 is TGCAGCGTGATCCGACTAGCGGGGGGCTACAATGAGCAGTTCTTC. Translation gives CSVIRLAGGYNEQFF.

This clonotype was picked up a small number of times. DNA for the CDR3: TGTGCCAGCAGTTACAAAGGCAGGGGATTGGGCGGCTACACCTTC. Its protein product is CASSYKGRGLGGYTF. The chain has TRBV6-5 and TRBJ1-2; tentatively, D is TRBD1 (6 bases). This CDR3 is 15 amino acids long. Germline CDR1 and CDR2: MNHEY and SVGAGI. Trimming left V 2 bases short and J 8 bases short, with 18 bases between.

Only one count was recorded for this clonotype. One end of the junction fails to match germline, which may point to a read error. The chain employs TRBV10-3 and TRBJ1-2, with D possibly matching TRBD1 (6 bases). The germline V gene encodes CDR1 ENHRY and CDR2 SYGVKD. This CDR3 has 15 amino acids. For the CDR3, the DNA is TGTGCCAGCAGTACCCTGACAGGCATGTACTATGGCTACACCTTC. This codes for CASSTLTGMYYGYTF.

This clonotype has at least ten counts. This sequence joins TRBV19 and TRBJ1-1; D may be TRBD1 (6 bases). From germline, CDR1 is LNHDA and CDR2 SQIVND (reference sequence). The CDR3 has 14 amino acids. The V gene lost 6 bases and the J gene lost 3 bases, with 14 bases spanning the gap. CDR3 residues: CASSHTPGDTEAFF. In DNA form, the CDR3 reads TGTGCCAGTAGCCACACCCCAGGGGACACTGAAGCTTTCTTT.

This chain joins TRBV20-1 and TRBJ2-7; D perhaps matches TRBD1 (5 bases). The V and J ends lost 3 bases and 0 bases respectively, with 12 bases between them. The CDR3 length is 14 residues. CDR1 DFQATT and CDR2 SNEGSKA come from the germline V gene (reference sequence). CDR3 region: CSARRQSNSYEQYF. The CDR3 DNA reads TGCAGTGCTAGGAGACAGTCAAACTCCTACGAGCAGTACTTC.

The chain has TRBV12-3 or TRBV12-4 and TRBJ1-2, with D possibly matching TRBD1 (5 bases). The CDR3 runs 15 residues. Trimming left V 3 bases short and J 3 bases short, with 14 bases between. The CDR3 here is CASSFQSMGDYGYTF. The DNA of the CDR3 is TGTGCCAGCAGTTTCCAGAGTATGGGGGACTATGGCTACACCTTC.

This clonotype was recorded at least ten times. The chain couples TRBV15 to TRBJ2-7; D is unresolved. CDR3 size: 16 residues. Germline loops: CDR1 LNHNV, CDR2 YYDKDF (reference sequence). Trimming removed 2 bases from V and 7 bases from J, with 21 bases in between. CDR3 residues: CATSRPSPGYIGEQYF. CDR3 sequence (DNA): TGTGCCACCAGCAGACCCTCCCCAGGTTATATAGGGGAGCAGTACTTC.

The chain joins TRBV5-1 to TRBJ1-1; D not resolved. The CDR3 has 13 residues. Germline loops: CDR1 SGHRS, CDR2 YFSETQ. Between the trimmed V and J ends, which lost 3 bases and 0 bases, there was a span of 6 bases. The CDR3: CASSYALNTEAFF. CDR3 bases: TGCGCCAGCAGCTACGCTCTGAACACTGAAGCTTTCTTT.

This clonotype was counted between two and nine times. Here the CDR3 reads CSAHRGYEQYF. The CDR3 coding sequence is TGCAGCGCCCATAGAGGGTACGAGCAGTACTTC. V is TRBV29-1 and J is TRBJ2-7; D may be TRBD2 (5 bases). The CDR3 covers 11 residues. CDR1 is SQVTM and CDR2 is ANQGSEA in the germline V gene. Trimming pared 7 bases from V and 4 bases from J, leaving 11 bases between.

The chain links TRBV6-6 to TRBJ2-7; D is unclear. Trimming stripped 2 bases from V and 4 bases from J, with 3 bases between. The CDR3 covers 11 residues. The germline V gene has CDR1 MNHNY and CDR2 SVGAGI (reference sequence). Written as DNA, the CDR3 is TGTGCCAGCAGTTACGCATACGAGCAGTACTTC. It is translated as CASSYAYEQYF.

This chain links TRBV7-3 with TRBJ2-7; 10 nucleotides match TRBD1. The CDR3 sequence is 15 residues long. V lost 4 bases, J lost 7 bases, and 10 bases stayed unmatched. From germline, CDR1 is SGHTA and CDR2 FQGTGA. CDR3 bases: TGTGCCAGCAGCTCCGGCGGGACAGGGGCTCGGGAGCAGTACTTC. Translation gives CASSSGGTGAREQYF.